This TCR beta chain was found in a study of blood T cell repertoires in COVID-19. TCRdb keeps only in-frame clones here, not all; method: immunoSEQ multiplex PCR. The data hold some 140,000 clones, with approximately 88% observed a single time. CDR3 length equals 15 residues. Germline CDR1 reads MNHNY; CDR2 reads SVGAGI (reference sequence). Germline trimming cut 5 bases from V and 1 base from J; bases unmatched to any gene: 3. This TCR derives from a man aged 40-49 years with acute COVID-19. Sequences were obtained from PBMCs or T cells enriched from blood (not recorded which). The chain employs TRBV6-6 and TRBJ2-5, with 11 nucleotides matching TRBD1. This chain's CDR3 is CASSLGTGGQETQYF. CDR3 nucleotide sequence: TGTGCCAGCAGTCTAGGGACAGGGGGCCAAGAGACCCAGTACTTC.